This T cell receptor beta chain derives from a study of Graves' ophthalmopathy and Graves' hyperthyroidism. At the level of the study: Absence of ophthalmopathy within 18 months of follow-up defined stable hyperthyroidism. Study findings and constraints: Blood repertoires reportedly contained most expanded thyroid clonotypes above 0.001 frequency. Progression of ophthalmopathy was predicted by the model with roughly 71% sensitivity and roughly 73% specificity.

This clonotype has ten or more counts. What it binds is not known. CDR1 and CDR2 (germline): WSHSY, SAAADI. The CDR3 loop spans 12 amino acids. The V gene lost 2 bases and the J gene lost 5 bases, with 6 bases spanning the gap. TCR beta CDR3 regions were amplified from RNA transcripts. RT-PCR with HTBI primers came first, then second-round multiplex PCR. TCRdb analysed the multiplex PCR reads with MiXCR anew, one entry per CDR3 protein. Among more than 1,000,000 distinct CDR3 sequences, about two fifths were seen once, and the ten largest hold more than 9.5%. The chain uses TRBV10-2 and TRBJ2-5; D is uncertain. The sequence was obtained from an adult man with Graves' hyperthyroidism. Input material: peripheral blood or thyroid tissue (not recorded which). CDR3 amino acids: CASSEEGETQYF. The CDR3 DNA reads as TGCGCCAGCAGTGAGGAAGGGGAGACCCAGTACTTC.